What follows are 14 T cell receptor beta chains derived from one specimen sequenced in a study of vaccination effects on CD4 cells after COVID-19. Expansion with viral peptide pools was applied to antigen-specific CD4+ T cells by the ViraFEST assay prior to sequencing. Culture lasted 10 days before CD4+ T cell isolation. PCR showed that the person got SARS-CoV-2 infection at some point between March and December 2020. Their antigens remain unidentified. Sequencing was performed with immunoSEQ multiplex PCR; in TCRdb, only in-frame clones are kept and a portion is missing. Altogether some 40,000 clones are present, about three quarters being singletons, with the ten largest covering about 17%. The source material was CD4+ T cells from PBMCs cultured with HCoV-NL63 spike peptides, sampled before COVID-19 vaccination. These receptors all stem from a human donor who had a prior SARS-CoV-2 infection.

The chain has TRBV7-2 and TRBJ2-7; 9 bases agree with TRBD2. V shed 0 bases, J shed 3 bases, and the junction held 6 bases outside the gene matches. This CDR3 is built from 16 residues. Germline V CDR1 and CDR2: SGHTA, FQGNSA. CDR3 DNA sequence: TGTGCCAGCAGCTTAGCGGGTAGCGGGGGAATCTACGAGCAGTACTTC. It is translated as CASSLAGSGGIYEQYF. The full variable domain, with the rest looked up from reference TRBV7-2 and TRBJ2-7, is GAGVSQSPSNKVTEKGKDVELRCDPISGHTALYWYRQSLGQGLEFLIYFQGNSAPDKSGLPSDRFSAERTGGSVSTLTIQRTQQEDSAVYLCASSLAGSGGIYEQYFGPGTRLTVT.

The gene calls are TRBV15 and TRBJ2-1, with 7 bases that match TRBD1. Trimming removed 0 bases from V and 4 bases from J; junction bases left unmatched: 3. The CDR3 loop spans 15 amino acids. Germline CDR1 LNHNV, CDR2 YYDKDF (reference sequence). The CDR3 is CATSRDWDSYNEQFF. CDR3 in DNA: TGTGCCACCAGCAGAGACTGGGACAGTTACAATGAGCAGTTCTTC.

This clone was picked up a small number of times. The V gene is TRBV5-1, the J gene TRBJ2-3; TRBD2 aligns across 9 bases. The CDR3 is made up of 16 amino acids. The germline V gene encodes CDR1 SGHRS and CDR2 YFSETQ. V shed 4 bases, J shed 6 bases, and the junction held 12 bases outside the gene matches. The CDR3 reads CASSPRASGVGDTQYF. The CDR3 DNA sequence: TGCGCCAGCAGCCCCAGGGCTAGCGGGGTAGGGGATACGCAGTATTTT.

The genes are TRBV15 and TRBJ1-1; D is undetermined. Trimming removed 1 base at V and 2 bases at J, with 11 bases between. The CDR3 loop spans 15 amino acids. Germline V CDR1 and CDR2: LNHNV, YYDKDF (reference sequence). CDR3 sequence: CATSRAVGDNTEAFF. The CDR3 DNA sequence: TGTGCCACCAGCAGAGCTGTTGGGGATAACACTGAAGCTTTCTTT.

In this sample, this clone turned up a few times. The CDR3 loop reads CASSSGTGYSPLHF. As DNA, the CDR3 is TGTGCCAGCAGTTCCGGGACAGGGTATTCACCCCTCCACTTT. The V and J genes are TRBV28 and TRBJ1-6; 9 nucleotides agree with TRBD1. The CDR3 is 14 amino acids. Germline V lookup: CDR1 MDHEN, CDR2 SYDVKM. Germline trimming cut 4 bases from V and 8 bases from J; bases unmatched to any gene: 3. The whole variable domain, filled in from reference TRBV28 and TRBJ1-6, reads DVKVTQSSRYLVKRTGEKVFLECVQDMDHENMFWYRQDPGLGLRLIYFSYDVKMKEKGDIPEGYSVSREKKERFSLILESASTNQTSMYLCASSSGTGYSPLHFGNGTRLTVT.

This clone showed up just once. The V and J genes are TRBV18 and TRBJ1-4, with D perhaps matching TRBD1 (5 bases). There are 13 residues in the CDR3. Trimming took 3 bases from V and 6 from J, leaving 8 bases between them. Per germline, CDR1 KGHSH and CDR2 LQKENI. The CDR3 protein is CASSPAGDEKLFF. The CDR3 nucleotides are TGTGCCAGCTCACCGGCGGGGGATGAAAAACTGTTTTTT.

This clone appeared a few times. The chain joins TRBV4-1 to TRBJ1-6; tentatively, D is TRBD1 (6 bases). V lost 1 base and J lost 9, with 19 bases in between. Germline V gene data show CDR1 as MGHRA and CDR2 as YSYEKL. CDR3 length: 17 residues. For the CDR3, the DNA is TGCGCCAGCAGCCAAGCCCCTCGGGGGGCGTCCGGTTCACCCCTCCACTTT. This translates into CASSQAPRGASGSPLHF.

The V gene is TRBV6-5, the J gene TRBJ2-5, with D hard to call. The CDR3 loop spans 13 amino acids. The V end lost 4 bases, the J end lost 4 bases, and 10 bases lay between the germline ends. Germline lookup yields CDR1 MNHEY and CDR2 SVGAGI. CDR3 DNA: TGTGCCAGCAGTTCACCCCGGAGAGAGACCCAGTACTTC. Translation: CASSSPRRETQYF.

The chain's CDR3 is CASSRDNEKLFF. In nucleotides, the CDR3 is TGTGCCAGCAGCCGGGACAATGAAAAACTGTTTTTT. The J gene is TRBJ1-4, the V gene TRBV11-2; D is perhaps TRBD1 (5 bases). From germline, CDR1 is SGHAT and CDR2 FQNNGV. Trimming stripped 5 bases from V and 5 bases from J, with 6 bases between. This CDR3 has 12 residues.

This chain uses TRBV11-3 with TRBJ1-4; no clear D. Deletions cut 4 bases from V and 3 bases from J, with 12 bases between. This CDR3 spans 15 amino acids. Per the germline V gene, CDR1 is SGHNT and CDR2 is YENEEA. CDR3 sequence: CASSSGGRANEKLFF. Written as DNA, the CDR3 is TGTGCCAGCAGCTCGGGAGGGAGAGCTAATGAAAAACTGTTTTTT.

The chain links TRBV3-1 (or the pseudogene TRBV3-2) to TRBJ2-7; D call uncertain. Per the germline V gene, CDR1 is LGHDT and CDR2 is YNNKEL (reference sequence). The CDR3 is 14 amino acids. Deletions cut 6 bases from V and 3 bases from J, with 15 bases between. In DNA form, the CDR3 reads TGTGCCAGCAGGTCGGGTCCTAGTTTCTACGAGCAGTACTTC. This sequence encodes CASRSGPSFYEQYF.

V usage is TRBV4-3 and J usage is TRBJ2-1; 11 bases fit TRBD2. CDR1 is LGHNA, CDR2 YSLEER, per germline. The CDR3 is 15 amino acids. The junction had 3 bases not matched to a gene; V was cut back by 4 bases and J by 4 bases. The CDR3 here is CASSLTSGRYNEQFF. In DNA, the CDR3 is TGCGCCAGCAGCCTTACTAGCGGGAGATACAATGAGCAGTTCTTC.

This chain joins TRBV5-6 and TRBJ2-1, with 7 positions matching TRBD2. Looked up from germline, CDR1 is SGHDT and CDR2 is YYEEEE. The CDR3 covers 16 residues. V lost 1 base and J lost 5; bases outside the gene matches: 9. The CDR3 DNA reads TGTGCCAGCAGCTTGCCTCGAGCGGGACTCGACAATGAGCAGTTCTTC. Amino acid sequence: CASSLPRAGLDNEQFF.

The chain combines TRBV15 with TRBJ1-1, with 8 positions matching TRBD1. This CDR3 region has 14 residues. CDR1 and CDR2 (germline): LNHNV, YYDKDF (reference sequence). The ends lost 0 bases at V and 6 bases at J; junction bases unmatched: 3. CDR3 loop: CATSREGRGPEAFF. CDR3 in DNA: TGTGCCACCAGCAGAGAGGGCAGGGGGCCTGAAGCTTTCTTT. The full variable domain, with the rest looked up from reference TRBV15 and TRBJ1-1, is DAMVIQNPRYQVTQFGKPVTLSCSQTLNHNVMYWYQQKSSQAPKLLFHYYDKDFNNEADTPDNFQSRRPNTSFCFLDIRSPGLGDTAMYLCATSREGRGPEAFFGQGTRLTVV.